The 30 T cell receptor beta chains presented below share a single source sample, sequenced in a study of response to subunit inactivated influenza vaccine. One entry per CDR3 protein results from TCRdb running MiXCR on the RT-PCR reads. The sample comprises 500,000 to 600,000 distinct CDR3 sequences, 11% of which are singletons, and about 11% rests with the top ten. The data were also submitted as part of a second study, on T cells expressing NK-cell markers. This second study notes: Making the TCR beta cDNA relied on 5'RACE template switching with UMIs.

The sequences come from PBMCs from blood, collected on the day of vaccination. The receptors stem from a man aged 50 or older who received an inactivated influenza vaccine.

This rearrangement joins TRBV2 to TRBJ2-1, with D unclear. Germline loops: CDR1 SNHLY, CDR2 FYNNEI. The CDR3 has 13 residues. The V end lost 7 bases, the J end lost 1 base, and 8 bases lay between the germline ends. CDR3 sequence: CASKWSSYNEQFF. The DNA of the CDR3 is TGTGCCAGCAAATGGAGTTCCTACAATGAGCAGTTCTTC.

The chain is built from TRBV6-1 and TRBJ2-3, with D perhaps being TRBD1 or TRBD2 (6 bases each). The CDR3 extends over 14 amino acids. Germline V gene sequence: CDR1 MNHNS, CDR2 SASEGT. The germline V and J ends were trimmed by 6 bases and 3 bases, with 13 bases remaining between them. The chain's CDR3 is CASRSGAKTDTQYF. CDR3 DNA: TGTGCCAGCAGATCGGGGGCGAAGACAGATACGCAGTATTTT.

This clonotype has just a few counts. The chain combines TRBV29-1 with TRBJ1-2, with D possibly TRBD1 on 5 matching bases. The CDR3 has 13 residues. Germline V gene sequence: CDR1 SQVTM, CDR2 ANQGSEA. Trimming removed 6 bases from V and 4 bases from J, with 15 bases in between. CDR3 region: CSVAGTELYGYTF. CDR3 nucleotide sequence: TGCAGCGTCGCGGGGACGGAACTCTATGGCTACACCTTC.

The V and J genes are TRBV7-8 and TRBJ2-7; 9 nucleotides agree with TRBD1. There are 16 residues in the CDR3. V trimming: 4 bases; J trimming: 2 bases; junction bases outside the gene matches: 9. CDR1 is SGHVS and CDR2 is FQNEAQ in the germline V gene. In nucleotides, the CDR3 is TGTGCCAGCAGCTCATTAAACAGGGGGCGTACCTACGAGCAGTACTTC. Amino acids: CASSSLNRGRTYEQYF. The full variable domain, in which reference TRBV7-8 and TRBJ2-7 provide the parts outside the CDR3, is GAGVSQSPRYKVAKRGQDVALRCDPISGHVSLFWYQQALGQGPEFLTYFQNEAQLDKSGLPSDRFFAERPEGSVSTLKIQRTQQEDSAVYLCASSSLNRGRTYEQYFGPGTRLTVT.

This clonotype was counted between two and nine times. CDR3 DNA: TGTGCCAGCAGTTTATCACCAGCCTCCTACGAGCAGTACTTC. Translation: CASSLSPASYEQYF. This chain links TRBV28 with TRBJ2-7, with D unclear. Per germline, CDR1 MDHEN and CDR2 SYDVKM. This CDR3 comprises 14 residues. The V gene lost 1 base and the J gene lost 0 bases, with 7 bases spanning the gap.

The gene calls are TRBV3-1 and TRBJ1-2; no clear D gene. The germline V and J ends were trimmed by 0 bases and 4 bases, with 15 bases remaining between them. The V gene's germline CDR1 is LGHDT and CDR2 YNNKEL (reference sequence). This CDR3 spans 16 amino acids. Here the CDR3 DNA reads TGTGCCAGCAGCCAAGATTTAGGCAGACCAGTCTATGGCTACACCTTC. Translated: CASSQDLGRPVYGYTF. Drawing the rest from reference TRBV3-1 and TRBJ1-2, the complete variable domain is DTAVSQTPKYLVTQMGNDKSIKCEQNLGHDTMYWYKQDSKKFLKIMFSYNNKELIINETVPNRFSPKSPDKAHLNLHINSLELGDSAVYFCASSQDLGRPVYGYTFGSGTRLTVV.

This chain joins TRBV7-8 and TRBJ2-1, with TRBD2 identical over 8 bases. The CDR3 length is 16 residues. V shed 5 bases and J 14 bases; nucleotides not matched to a gene: 20. Germline values: CDR1 SGHVS, CDR2 FQNEAQ. The CDR3 sequence: CASSPGNSGVPAVKFF. The DNA for the CDR3 is TGTGCCAGCAGCCCAGGGAATAGCGGGGTCCCCGCGGTGAAGTTCTTC. Full variable domain (remainder filled in from reference TRBV7-8 and TRBJ2-1): GAGVSQSPRYKVAKRGQDVALRCDPISGHVSLFWYQQALGQGPEFLTYFQNEAQLDKSGLPSDRFFAERPEGSVSTLKIQRTQQEDSAVYLCASSPGNSGVPAVKFFGPGTRLTVL.

This clonotype was counted between two and nine times. This chain links TRBV9 with TRBJ1-4; TRBD1 aligns across 7 bases. Losses at the gene ends were 0 bases for V and 4 bases for J; bases not matched to a gene: 3. In germline, CDR1 is SGDLS, CDR2 YYNGEE. This CDR3 comprises 15 residues. CDR3 DNA sequence: TGTGCCAGCAGCGTAGGGGGACAGAGTAATGAAAAACTGTTTTTT. It codes for CASSVGGQSNEKLFF.

This clonotype has more than one count but fewer than ten. In DNA form, the CDR3 reads TGTGCCAGCAGCTTACGCAGGGGTGCACCCCTCCACTTT. Translating gives CASSLRRGAPLHF. This chain uses TRBV7-8 with TRBJ1-6; D is possibly TRBD1 (6 bases). The CDR3 covers 13 residues. V lost 2 bases and J lost 11, with 10 bases in between. Germline CDR1 is SGHVS and CDR2 is FQNEAQ.

A few counts support this clonotype. This rearrangement joins TRBV6-5 to TRBJ2-3; D might be TRBD1 (6 bases). Germline V gene sequence: CDR1 MNHEY, CDR2 SVGAGI. CDR3 length equals 16 residues. The V gene lost 4 bases and the J gene lost 6 bases, with 20 bases spanning the gap. The CDR3 region is CASSSSGTYQPDTQYF. The CDR3 DNA sequence: TGTGCCAGCAGTTCATCCGGGACATATCAACCGGATACGCAGTATTTT.

The chain couples TRBV11-2 to TRBJ1-2, with a possible D match to TRBD1 (5 bases). Germline values: CDR1 SGHAT, CDR2 FQNNGV. V lost 6 bases and J lost 8, with 19 bases in between. The CDR3 spans 14 residues. The CDR3 bases are TGTGCCAGCAGATCCCCGGGGACCTTGGGAGGCTACACCTTC. The encoded protein is CASRSPGTLGGYTF.

The chain uses TRBV6-1 and TRBJ1-6; unclear D gene. Trimming pared 3 bases from V and 10 bases from J, leaving 7 bases between. The germline CDR1 and CDR2 sequences are MNHNS and SASEGT. This CDR3 has 12 amino acids. The CDR3 sequence: CASSDFRSPLHF. CDR3 DNA: TGTGCCAGCAGTGACTTCCGCTCACCCCTCCACTTT.

This clonotype has more than one count but fewer than ten. This chain joins TRBV27 and TRBJ2-3, with D unresolved. The germline V gene has CDR1 MNHEY and CDR2 SMNVEV (reference sequence). CDR3 length: 16 amino acids. V lost 8 bases and J lost 0, with 18 bases in between. DNA for the CDR3: TGTGCCAGCCGTTCCTCGCTGGTTGGGAGCACAGATACGCAGTATTTT. As protein: CASRSSLVGSTDTQYF.

This clonotype was seen a handful of times. The chain uses TRBV3-1 and TRBJ2-2; possibly TRBD1 for D (5 bases). Germline V gene data show CDR1 as LGHDT and CDR2 as YNNKEL (reference sequence). This CDR3 comprises 13 residues. Between the trimmed V and J ends, which lost 4 bases and 8 bases, there was a span of 11 bases. CDR3 residues: CASSPFRVGELFF. CDR3 coding DNA: TGTGCCAGCAGCCCGTTCAGGGTTGGGGAGCTGTTTTTT.

V is TRBV7-2 and J is TRBJ2-2; 10 nucleotides match TRBD2. Germline loops: CDR1 SGHTA, CDR2 FQGNSA. After removal of 4 bases from V and 2 bases from J, the junction contained 4 bases not matched to a gene. The CDR3 is 16 residues long. The CDR3 DNA reads TGTGCCAGCAGCTGGACTAGCGGCCCAAACACCGGGGAGCTGTTTTTT. Translated: CASSWTSGPNTGELFF.

This clonotype was seen repeatedly, ten times or more. This chain joins TRBV7-9 and TRBJ1-4, with TRBD1 identical over 12 bases. The CDR3 totals 16 residues. CDR1 and CDR2 from the germline V gene are SEHNR and FQNEAQ (reference sequence). V lost 5 bases, J lost 6 bases, and 7 bases stayed unmatched. Here the CDR3 DNA reads TGTGCCAGCAGCACCGGGACAGGGGGCGGGCATGAAAAACTGTTTTTT. This codes for CASSTGTGGGHEKLFF.

This clonotype showed up just a few times. V usage is TRBV28 and J usage is TRBJ2-1; D not resolved. V was trimmed by 7 bases and J by 0 bases, leaving 7 bases between them. Germline CDR1 MDHEN, CDR2 SYDVKM. This CDR3 spans 13 amino acids. CDR3 sequence: CASNPYSYNEQFF. The CDR3 DNA is TGTGCCAGCAATCCGTACTCCTACAATGAGCAGTTCTTC.

This clonotype was seen a handful of times. The genes are TRBV7-7 and TRBJ2-7, with D possibly TRBD2 on 6 matching bases. Germline CDR1 and CDR2: SSHAT and FNYEAQ (reference sequence). Between the trimmed V and J ends, which lost 1 base and 3 bases, there was a span of 13 bases. The CDR3 sequence is 15 residues long. This CDR3 reads CASSLEVGRGYEQYF. The CDR3 DNA reads as TGTGCCAGCAGCTTAGAGGTCGGGAGAGGCTACGAGCAGTACTTC.

In this sample, this clonotype turned up many times. The chain joins TRBV18 to TRBJ2-5; D is uncertain. Per the germline V gene, CDR1 is KGHSH and CDR2 is LQKENI. The CDR3 extends over 13 amino acids. Trimming cost V 6 bases and J 4 bases, with 12 bases left between them. Here the CDR3 reads CASSHIPSETQYF. Written as DNA, the CDR3 is TGTGCCAGCTCTCACATTCCCTCAGAGACCCAGTACTTC. The full variable domain, its missing parts supplied by reference TRBV18 and TRBJ2-5, is NAGVMQNPRHLVRRRGQEARLRCSPMKGHSHVYWYRQLPEEGLKFMVYLQKENIIDESGMPKERFSAEFPKEGPSILRIQQVVRGDSAAYFCASSHIPSETQYFGPGTRLLVL.

This clonotype was recorded many times. V and J are TRBV4-2 and TRBJ2-2; no clear D gene. Trimming removed 1 base from V and 6 bases from J, with 15 bases in between. Per the germline V gene, CDR1 is LGHNA and CDR2 is YNFKEQ. This CDR3 region has 16 residues. The CDR3 reads CASSQGHSLKSGELFF. The CDR3 DNA reads TGTGCCAGCAGCCAAGGGCACAGTCTTAAGTCCGGGGAGCTGTTTTTT.

This clonotype was found a few times. The chain carries TRBV18 and TRBJ1-1; D ambiguous. The germline V gene encodes CDR1 KGHSH and CDR2 LQKENI. CDR3 length equals 14 residues. With 6 bases removed from V and 0 bases from J, the gap between germline ends came to 11 bases. CDR3: CASSPSGLNTEAFF. CDR3 in DNA: TGTGCCAGCTCCCCTTCCGGACTGAACACTGAAGCTTTCTTT.

V and J are TRBV28 and TRBJ2-7, with 10 positions matching TRBD1. Germline assignment: CDR1 MDHEN and CDR2 SYDVKM. V was pared by 5 bases and J by 5 bases, with 6 bases of the junction left unmatched. The CDR3 runs to 14 residues. The CDR3 reads CASSVLGQGDEQYF. The DNA for the CDR3 is TGTGCCAGCAGTGTCCTAGGACAGGGGGACGAGCAGTACTTC.

This sequence joins TRBV20-1 and TRBJ2-1; D gene ambiguous. Trimming cost V 6 bases and J 6 bases, with 12 bases left between them. This CDR3 has 12 amino acids. The germline CDR1 and CDR2 sequences are DFQATT and SNEGSKA (reference sequence). The CDR3 is CSAGRAGNEQFF. As DNA, the CDR3 is TGCAGTGCCGGAAGGGCTGGCAATGAGCAGTTCTTC.

This clonotype was seen repeatedly, ten times or more. The chain carries TRBV10-3 and TRBJ2-1; a weak D match, TRBD2 (5 bases). Germline V CDR1 and CDR2: ENHRY, SYGVKD. The V and J ends lost 10 bases and 9 bases respectively, with 19 bases between them. The CDR3 totals 13 residues. CDR3 amino acids: CATRAGNEGEQFF. CDR3 sequence (DNA): TGTGCCACACGTGCCGGGAACGAAGGTGAGCAGTTCTTC.

At least ten counts were recorded for this clonotype. The chain recombines TRBV20-1 with TRBJ2-2; unclear D gene. V lost 6 bases, J lost 1 base, and 12 bases lay in between. Germline lookup yields CDR1 DFQATT and CDR2 SNEGSKA (reference sequence). The CDR3 is 14 residues long. Here the CDR3 reads CSAPRRENTGELFF. The CDR3 nucleotides are TGCAGTGCCCCCCGAAGGGAGAACACCGGGGAGCTGTTTTTT.

There are many counts of this clonotype. The chain recombines TRBV10-3 with TRBJ1-5; TRBD1 is a possible D gene (6 bases). V shed 3 bases and J shed 7 bases, with 13 bases lying between them. The CDR3 runs 14 residues. Germline lookup yields CDR1 ENHRY and CDR2 SYGVKD. CDR3 residues: CAISDLTGNQPQHF. Here the CDR3 DNA reads TGTGCCATCAGTGATTTAACAGGGAACCAGCCCCAGCATTTT.

A few counts support this clonotype. This chain joins TRBV29-1 and TRBJ2-7; tentatively, D is TRBD2 (5 bases). CDR1 is SQVTM and CDR2 is ANQGSEA in the germline V gene. The V and J ends lost 1 base and 3 bases respectively, with 7 bases between them. The CDR3 totals 12 residues. In DNA form, the CDR3 reads TGCAGCGTTGAAGCAGAGGGCTACGAGCAGTACTTC. The encoded protein is CSVEAEGYEQYF.

This clonotype was observed a handful of times. Here the CDR3 DNA reads TGTGCCAGCAGCTTAGGCCGTGAGTTCATGGCGGGAGCAGAGACCCAGTACTTC. Its protein product is CASSLGREFMAGAETQYF. The gene calls are TRBV13 and TRBJ2-5, with 7 bases aligning to TRBD2. CDR3 size: 18 residues. Germline CDR1 PRHDT, CDR2 FYEKMQ (reference sequence). J gave up 4 bases and V 0 bases, and 14 bases lay outside the gene matches. Full variable domain (missing parts from reference TRBV13 and TRBJ2-5): AAGVIQSPRHLIKEKRETATLKCYPIPRHDTVYWYQQGPGQDPQFLISFYEKMQSDKGSIPDRFSAQQFSDYHSELNMSSLELGDSALYFCASSLGREFMAGAETQYFGPGTRLLVL.

This CDR3 reads CAWSALVGTRGNGELFF. CDR3 nucleotide sequence: TGTGCCTGGAGCGCCCTAGTAGGTACCCGAGGGAACGGGGAGCTGTTTTTT. The genes are TRBV30 and TRBJ2-2; TRBD2 might be the D (5 bases). With 3 bases removed from V and 7 bases from J, the gap between germline ends came to 24 bases. CDR1 GTSNPN and CDR2 SVGIG come from the germline V gene (reference sequence). The CDR3 runs to 17 residues.

The chain recombines TRBV27 with TRBJ2-7; TRBD2 matches at 7 bases. V shed 3 bases, J shed 4 bases, and the junction held 9 bases outside the gene matches. From germline, CDR1 is MNHEY and CDR2 SMNVEV (reference sequence). CDR3 length equals 15 residues. The CDR3 loop is CASSFAGVSFYEQYF. CDR3 coding DNA: TGTGCCAGCAGTTTCGCGGGAGTGTCGTTTTACGAGCAGTACTTC.